This T cell receptor (beta chain) originates from a study of lymphopenia after photon versus proton radiotherapy. Study-wide findings and caveats: Photon-treated patients lost naive T cells and TCR diversity; proton-treated stayed stable. After the lymphocyte nadir, photon-treated repertoires showed oligoclonal expansion, especially of CD8+ Temra cells.

In its sample, this clone was seen a few times. Its specificity is unknown. TCRdb's table, derived via immunoSEQ multiplex PCR, lists solely in-frame clones and lacks some. The sample includes about 83,000 clones, around four fifths seen only once; the top ten take approximately 1.4%. Trimming took off 4 bases at V and 4 bases at J, with 9 bases between the two ends. Germline CDR1 is WSHSY and CDR2 is SAAADI. The CDR3 loop spans 13 amino acids. This receptor was identified in a man aged 55 to 70 with pancreatic cancer. Sequenced material: peripheral blood, taken from a patient treated with proton-based radiotherapy. The V gene is TRBV10-2, the J gene TRBJ2-3, with D perhaps being TRBD1 or TRBD2 (5 bases each). CDR3 in DNA: TGCGCCAGCAGTGCTCTGGGGGCAGATACGCAGTATTTT. Its translation: CASSALGADTQYF.